This is a list of T cell receptor beta chains from one sample in a study of blood T cell repertoires in COVID-19. TCRdb keeps only in-frame clones here, not all; method: immunoSEQ multiplex PCR. The repertoire includes 290,000 or so clones, approximately 93% of them detected once, and over 2% sits in the top ten. Sequenced input: peripheral blood. These receptors were taken from a woman in her twenties or thirties with COVID-19, enrolled during active disease. CDR3s include the opening cysteine and the closing phenylalanine or tryptophan. D genes are given only for firm matches. A clone size is listed for some rows: how often the clone was seen (once, few, many), or a class if it is expanded.

CDR3 DNA: TGTGCCTGGAGTAGAGGGCTAGACATCAATGAGCAGTTCTTC
CDR3 protein: CAWSRGLDINEQFF
J gene: TRBJ2-1
clone size: once
D gene: NA
V gene: TRBV30

CDR3 DNA: TGTGCCAGCAGCTTGGCCAGCGCTAGCGGGAAGGCCGAGCAGTACTTC
CDR3 protein: CASSLASASGKAEQYF
J gene: TRBJ2-7
clone size: NA
D gene: TRBD2
V gene: TRBV5-6

CDR3 DNA: TGTGCCAGCAGCTTAACTTCAGGGGAGAACTATGGCTACACCTTC
CDR3 protein: CASSLTSGENYGYTF
J gene: TRBJ1-2
clone size: NA
D gene: NA
V gene: TRBV7-2

CDR3 DNA: TGTGCCAGCACCTTAGAACAGTGGTCGGAAAAACTGTTTTTT
CDR3 protein: CASTLEQWSEKLFF
J gene: TRBJ1-4
clone size: NA
D gene: NA
V gene: TRBV2

CDR3 DNA: TGTGCCAGCAGCCGTGACAGGAACTATGGCTACACCTTC
CDR3 protein: CASSRDRNYGYTF
J gene: TRBJ1-2
clone size: NA
D gene: NA
V gene: TRBV6-5

CDR3 DNA: TGTGCCAGCAGTTCCGCGGGGACAGTAAGATCTCACAGAAAGCTTTTCTTT
CDR3 protein: CASSSAGTVRSHRKLFF
J gene: TRBJ1-1
clone size: NA
D gene: TRBD1
V gene: TRBV6-2/TRBV6-3

CDR3 DNA: TGTGCCAGCAGTCAACAGGGGGAAGGCTACACCTTC
CDR3 protein: CASSQQGEGYTF
J gene: TRBJ1-2
clone size: NA
D gene: TRBD1
V gene: TRBV28

CDR3 DNA: TGCGCCAGCAGGGGAGTTTCCTACAATGAGCAGTTCTTC
CDR3 protein: CASRGVSYNEQFF
J gene: TRBJ2-1
clone size: NA
D gene: NA
V gene: TRBV10-2

CDR3 DNA: TGTGCCTGGAGTCTCAGGTCGAGCTATGGCTACACCTTC
CDR3 protein: CAWSLRSSYGYTF
J gene: TRBJ1-2
clone size: NA
D gene: NA
V gene: TRBV30

CDR3 DNA: TGTGCCAGCAGCTCGCATCTAGCGGGAGGTTACAATGAGCAGTTCTTC
CDR3 protein: CASSSHLAGGYNEQFF
J gene: TRBJ2-1
clone size: NA
D gene: TRBD2
V gene: TRBV7-6

CDR3 DNA: TGTGCCAGTAGTATAATCCCCGGGACAGGGGGCGGAACTGAAGCTTTCTTT
CDR3 protein: CASSIIPGTGGGTEAFF
J gene: TRBJ1-1
clone size: NA
D gene: TRBD1
V gene: TRBV19

CDR3 DNA: TGTGCCAGCAGCCCGGGACTAGGAGACACAGATACGCAGTATTTT
CDR3 protein: CASSPGLGDTDTQYF
J gene: TRBJ2-3
clone size: NA
D gene: TRBD2
V gene: TRBV7-9

CDR3 DNA: TGTGCCAGCAGCCGAGCGGGAGGGCCGGGATGGGATACGCAGTATTTT
CDR3 protein: CASSRAGGPGWDTQYF
J gene: TRBJ2-3
clone size: NA
D gene: TRBD2
V gene: TRBV3-1/TRBV3-2

CDR3 DNA: TGTGCCTGGAGTGTACTAGGGACAGGGAACGAGCAGTACTTC
CDR3 protein: CAWSVLGTGNEQYF
J gene: TRBJ2-7
clone size: NA
D gene: TRBD1
V gene: TRBV30

CDR3 DNA: TGTGCCAGCAGCTTAGGACAGGGCACTGAAGCTTTCTTT
CDR3 protein: CASSLGQGTEAFF
J gene: TRBJ1-1
clone size: once
D gene: TRBD1
V gene: TRBV11-2

CDR3 DNA: TGTGCCAGCAGCTTAGAGGGACAGGGAACCCCCGAAGCTTTCTTT
CDR3 protein: CASSLEGQGTPEAFF
J gene: TRBJ1-1
clone size: NA
D gene: TRBD1
V gene: TRBV11-2

CDR3 DNA: TGCAGCGTTGAGGGACTAGCGGGAGAGGAGACCCAGTACTTC
CDR3 protein: CSVEGLAGEETQYF
J gene: TRBJ2-5
clone size: NA
D gene: TRBD2
V gene: TRBV29-1

CDR3 DNA: TGTGCCAGCAGCTTGGAAGGGGCTCTCACCATATATTTT
CDR3 protein: CASSLEGALTIYF
J gene: TRBJ1-3
clone size: NA
D gene: NA
V gene: TRBV5-5

CDR3 DNA: TGTGCCAGCTTTGGCCAGGGTGTAACTAATGAAAAACTGTTTTTT
CDR3 protein: CASFGQGVTNEKLFF
J gene: TRBJ1-4
clone size: NA
D gene: NA
V gene: TRBV25-1

CDR3 DNA: TGTGCCACCTCTAGGGAGACCGGGGAGCTGTTTTTT
CDR3 protein: CATSRETGELFF
J gene: TRBJ2-2
clone size: NA
D gene: NA
V gene: TRBV24-1

CDR3 DNA: TGTGCCAGCAGCTTATATGGGGGCGGCACTGAAGCTTTCTTT
CDR3 protein: CASSLYGGGTEAFF
J gene: TRBJ1-1
clone size: once
D gene: NA
V gene: TRBV7-2

CDR3 DNA: TGTGCCAGCAGCCGAGCTGGGGCTAGCGGGTTAAGCTCCTACGAGCAGTACTTC
CDR3 protein: CASSRAGASGLSSYEQYF
J gene: TRBJ2-7
clone size: few
D gene: TRBD2
V gene: TRBV28

CDR3 DNA: TGTGCCAGCAGTCCCAAGGCGGTAGCCGGGGGGACCGGGGAGCTGTTTTTT
CDR3 protein: CASSPKAVAGGTGELFF
J gene: TRBJ2-2
clone size: NA
D gene: TRBD2
V gene: TRBV6-4

CDR3 DNA: TGTGCCAGCAGCGTAGGGGGAGCGACTAATGAAAAACTGTTTTTT
CDR3 protein: CASSVGGATNEKLFF
J gene: TRBJ1-4
clone size: few
D gene: NA
V gene: TRBV9